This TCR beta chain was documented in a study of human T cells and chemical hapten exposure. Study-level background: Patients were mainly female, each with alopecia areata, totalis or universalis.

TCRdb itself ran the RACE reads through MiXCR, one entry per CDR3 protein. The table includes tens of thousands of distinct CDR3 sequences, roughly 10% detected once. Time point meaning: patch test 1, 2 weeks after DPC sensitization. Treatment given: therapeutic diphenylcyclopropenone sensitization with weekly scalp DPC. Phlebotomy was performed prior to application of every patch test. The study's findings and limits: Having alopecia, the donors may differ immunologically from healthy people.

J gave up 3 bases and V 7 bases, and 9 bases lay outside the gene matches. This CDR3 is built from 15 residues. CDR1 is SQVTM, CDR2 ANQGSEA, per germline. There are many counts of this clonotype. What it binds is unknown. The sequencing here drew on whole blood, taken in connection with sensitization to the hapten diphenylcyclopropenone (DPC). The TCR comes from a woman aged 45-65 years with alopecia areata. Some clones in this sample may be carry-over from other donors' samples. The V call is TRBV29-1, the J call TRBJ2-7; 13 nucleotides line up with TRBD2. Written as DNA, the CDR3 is TGCAGCGCAAGGGGGACTAGCGGGATTAACTACGAGCAGTACTTC. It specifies CSARGTSGINYEQYF.